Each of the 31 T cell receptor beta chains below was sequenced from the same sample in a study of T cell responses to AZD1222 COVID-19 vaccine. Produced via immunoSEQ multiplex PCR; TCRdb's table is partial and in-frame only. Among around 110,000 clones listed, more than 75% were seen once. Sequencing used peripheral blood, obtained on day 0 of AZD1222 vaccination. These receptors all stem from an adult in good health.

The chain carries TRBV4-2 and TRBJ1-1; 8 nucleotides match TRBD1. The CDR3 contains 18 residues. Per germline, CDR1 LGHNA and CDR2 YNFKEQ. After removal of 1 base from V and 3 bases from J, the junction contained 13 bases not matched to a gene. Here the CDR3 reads CASSQVRSQGAKDTEAFF. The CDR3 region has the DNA TGTGCCAGCAGCCAAGTCAGATCGCAGGGGGCAAAGGACACTGAAGCTTTCTTT.

The CDR3 DNA sequence: TGTGCCACCAGTGCCTCGGGACAGGGGATTGAAAAACTGTTTTTT. Amino acids: CATSASGQGIEKLFF. The J gene is TRBJ1-4, the V gene TRBV24-1, with 10 nucleotides matching TRBD1. CDR1 KGHDR and CDR2 SFDVKD come from the germline V gene. The CDR3 is 15 amino acids. After removal of 5 bases from V and 7 bases from J, the junction contained 6 bases not matched to a gene.

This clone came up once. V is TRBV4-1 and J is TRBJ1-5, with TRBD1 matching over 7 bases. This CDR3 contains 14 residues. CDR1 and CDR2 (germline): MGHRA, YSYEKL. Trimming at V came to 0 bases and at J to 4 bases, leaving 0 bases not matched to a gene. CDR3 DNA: TGCGCCAGCAGCCAAGAGACAGGGAATCAGCCCCAGCATTTT. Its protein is CASSQETGNQPQHF.

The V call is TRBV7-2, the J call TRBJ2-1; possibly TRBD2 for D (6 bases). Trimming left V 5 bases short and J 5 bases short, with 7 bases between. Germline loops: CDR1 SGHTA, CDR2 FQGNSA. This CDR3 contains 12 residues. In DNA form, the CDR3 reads TGTGCCAGCAGCCGACTAGACAATGAGCAGTTCTTC. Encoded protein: CASSRLDNEQFF.

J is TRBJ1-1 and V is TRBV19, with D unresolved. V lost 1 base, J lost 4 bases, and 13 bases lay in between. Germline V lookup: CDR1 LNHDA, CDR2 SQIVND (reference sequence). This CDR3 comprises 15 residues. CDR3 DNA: TGTGCCAGTAGTATAGTACCCTCCAGAGGCACTGAAGCTTTCTTT. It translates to CASSIVPSRGTEAFF.

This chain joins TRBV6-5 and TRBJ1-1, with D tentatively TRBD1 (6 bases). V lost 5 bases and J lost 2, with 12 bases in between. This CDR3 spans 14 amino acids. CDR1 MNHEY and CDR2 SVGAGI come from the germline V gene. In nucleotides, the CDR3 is TGTGCCAGCAGTACCGTCAGGGGAAACACTGAAGCTTTCTTT. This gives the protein CASSTVRGNTEAFF.

The CDR3 DNA is TGTGCCAGCAGTTACTCGAACGGCGGCTACGAGCAGTACTTC. It yields the protein CASSYSNGGYEQYF. The chain links TRBV6-6 to TRBJ2-7; D is uncertain. This CDR3 is 14 amino acids long. V was shortened by 0 bases and J by 3 bases, with 9 bases between the two germline ends. Germline CDR1 MNHNY, CDR2 SVGAGI (reference sequence).

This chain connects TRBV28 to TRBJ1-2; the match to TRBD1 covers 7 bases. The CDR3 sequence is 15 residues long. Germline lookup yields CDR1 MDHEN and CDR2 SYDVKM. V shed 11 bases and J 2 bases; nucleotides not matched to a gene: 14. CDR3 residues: CAVTGRGRENYGYTF. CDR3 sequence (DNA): TGTGCCGTCACTGGGAGGGGGCGGGAGAACTATGGCTACACCTTC.

CDR3 sequence reads: CASSLFPGGVPEAFF. CDR3 coding DNA: TGTGCCAGCAGTTTATTCCCAGGGGGGGTCCCTGAAGCTTTCTTT. V usage is TRBV28 and J usage is TRBJ1-1; TRBD1 agrees at 7 bases. The CDR3 is 15 amino acids. Germline V lookup: CDR1 MDHEN, CDR2 SYDVKM. Germline trimming cut 1 base from V and 6 bases from J; bases unmatched to any gene: 8. The whole variable domain, remainder taken from reference TRBV28 and TRBJ1-1, is DVKVTQSSRYLVKRTGEKVFLECVQDMDHENMFWYRQDPGLGLRLIYFSYDVKMKEKGDIPEGYSVSREKKERFSLILESASTNQTSMYLCASSLFPGGVPEAFFGQGTRLTVV.

The CDR3: CASSQGGRGGALGSDTQYF. CDR3 in DNA: TGTGCCAGCAGCCAAGGAGGTAGAGGGGGGGCCCTTGGGTCAGATACGCAGTATTTT. The chain couples TRBV4-2 to TRBJ2-3; perhaps TRBD2 as D (7 bases). The germline V and J ends were trimmed by 1 base and 4 bases, with 24 bases remaining between them. CDR1 and CDR2 from the germline V gene are LGHNA and YNFKEQ. The CDR3 is made up of 19 amino acids.

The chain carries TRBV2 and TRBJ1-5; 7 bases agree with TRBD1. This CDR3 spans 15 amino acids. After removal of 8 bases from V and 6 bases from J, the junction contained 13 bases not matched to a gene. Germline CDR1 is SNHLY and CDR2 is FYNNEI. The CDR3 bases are TGTGCCAGCTCGGGCGCCGTACAGGGGATTCAGCCCCAGCATTTT. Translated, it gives CASSGAVQGIQPQHF.

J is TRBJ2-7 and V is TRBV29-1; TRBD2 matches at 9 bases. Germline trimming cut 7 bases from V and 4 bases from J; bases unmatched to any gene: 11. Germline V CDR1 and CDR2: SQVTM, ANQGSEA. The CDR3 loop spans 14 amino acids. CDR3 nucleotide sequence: TGCAGCGCCGCGGGAGGGCCATTTGGGTACGAGCAGTACTTC. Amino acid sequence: CSAAGGPFGYEQYF.

CDR3 in amino acids: CASSFASGNTIYF. CDR3 bases: TGTGCCAGCAGCTTCGCCTCTGGAAACACCATATATTTT. The chain has TRBV7-2 and TRBJ1-3; D is undetermined. The CDR3 is 13 amino acids. Germline CDR1 is SGHTA and CDR2 is FQGNSA. Trimming shortened V by 3 bases and J by 0 bases, and 3 bases separated the two germline ends.

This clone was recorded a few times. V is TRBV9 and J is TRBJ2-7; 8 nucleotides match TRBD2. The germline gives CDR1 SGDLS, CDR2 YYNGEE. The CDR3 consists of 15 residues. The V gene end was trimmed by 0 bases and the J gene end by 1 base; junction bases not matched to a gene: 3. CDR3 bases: TGTGCCAGCAGCGTAGCGGCGGGGGGTTCCTACGAGCAGTACTTC. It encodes CASSVAAGGSYEQYF.

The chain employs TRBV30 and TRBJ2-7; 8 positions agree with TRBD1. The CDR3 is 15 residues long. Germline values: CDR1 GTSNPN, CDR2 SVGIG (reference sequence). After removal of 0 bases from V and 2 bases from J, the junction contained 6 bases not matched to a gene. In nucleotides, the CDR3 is TGTGCCTGGAGTGTACTAGGGACAGGTCCCTACGAGCAGTACTTC. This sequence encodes CAWSVLGTGPYEQYF.

The chain's CDR3 is CASQWEGNQPQHF. The CDR3 DNA reads as TGTGCCAGTCAGTGGGAGGGCAATCAGCCCCAGCATTTT. The chain recombines TRBV6-5 with TRBJ1-5; D is undetermined. Trimming shortened V by 9 bases and J by 2 bases, and 11 bases separated the two germline ends. The CDR3 sequence is 13 residues long. CDR1 is MNHEY, CDR2 SVGAGI, per germline.

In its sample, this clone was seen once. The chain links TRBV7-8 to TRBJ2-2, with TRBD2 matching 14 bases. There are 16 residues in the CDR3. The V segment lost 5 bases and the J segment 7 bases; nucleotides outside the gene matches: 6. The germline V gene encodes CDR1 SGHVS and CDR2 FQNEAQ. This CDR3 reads CASSRGTSGSGGELFF. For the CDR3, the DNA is TGTGCCAGCAGCCGAGGGACTAGCGGGAGTGGCGGGGAGCTGTTTTTT.

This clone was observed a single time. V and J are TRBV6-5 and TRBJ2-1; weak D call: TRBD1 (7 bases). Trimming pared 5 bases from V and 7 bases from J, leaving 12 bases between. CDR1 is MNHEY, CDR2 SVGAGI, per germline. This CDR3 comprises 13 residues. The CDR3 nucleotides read TGTGCCAGCAGTCAACAGGGGAGGAATGAGCAGTTCTTC. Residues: CASSQQGRNEQFF.

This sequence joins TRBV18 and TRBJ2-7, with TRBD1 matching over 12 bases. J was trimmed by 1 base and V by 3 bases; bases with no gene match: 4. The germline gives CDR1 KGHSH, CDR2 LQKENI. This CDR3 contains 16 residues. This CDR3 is CASSPPGQGASYEQYF. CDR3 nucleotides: TGTGCCAGCTCACCTCCGGGACAGGGGGCATCCTACGAGCAGTACTTC.

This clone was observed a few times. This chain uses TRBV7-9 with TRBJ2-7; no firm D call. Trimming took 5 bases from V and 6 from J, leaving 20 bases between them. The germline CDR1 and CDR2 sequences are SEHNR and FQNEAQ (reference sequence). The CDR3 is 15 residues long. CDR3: CASSLQSLRVAEQYF. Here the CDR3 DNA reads TGTGCCAGCAGCCTACAGAGCCTCCGGGTGGCCGAGCAGTACTTC.

In nucleotides, the CDR3 is TGTGCCAGCAGCTTGACGGGGGAGGACTACGAGCAGTACTTC. Amino acids: CASSLTGEDYEQYF. The chain couples TRBV5-6 to TRBJ2-7; tentatively, D is TRBD2 (6 bases). Germline CDR1 and CDR2: SGHDT and YYEEEE. The CDR3 is made up of 14 amino acids. V lost 1 base to trimming and J lost 3 bases, with 11 bases between them.

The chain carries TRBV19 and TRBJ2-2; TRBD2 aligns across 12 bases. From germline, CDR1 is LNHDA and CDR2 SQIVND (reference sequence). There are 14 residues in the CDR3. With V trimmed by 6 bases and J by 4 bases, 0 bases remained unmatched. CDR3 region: CASRTSGSTGELFF. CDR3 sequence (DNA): TGTGCCAGTAGGACTAGCGGGAGCACCGGGGAGCTGTTTTTT.

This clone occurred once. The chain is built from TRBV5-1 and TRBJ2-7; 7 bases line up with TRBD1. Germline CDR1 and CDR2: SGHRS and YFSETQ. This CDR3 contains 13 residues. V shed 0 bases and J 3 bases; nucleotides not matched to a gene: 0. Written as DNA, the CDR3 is TGCGCCAGCAGCTTGGGGACAGGCTACGAGCAGTACTTC. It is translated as CASSLGTGYEQYF.

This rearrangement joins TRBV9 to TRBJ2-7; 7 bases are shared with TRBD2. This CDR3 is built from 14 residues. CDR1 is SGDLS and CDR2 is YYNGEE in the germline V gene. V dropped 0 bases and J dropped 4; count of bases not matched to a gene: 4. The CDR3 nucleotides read TGTGCCAGCAGCGTAGCTCCAGCGGGGTACGAGCAGTACTTC. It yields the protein CASSVAPAGYEQYF.

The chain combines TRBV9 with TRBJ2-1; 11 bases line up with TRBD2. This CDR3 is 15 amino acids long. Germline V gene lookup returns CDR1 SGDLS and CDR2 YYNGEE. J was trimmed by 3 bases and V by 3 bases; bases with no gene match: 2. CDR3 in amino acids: CASSALAGGYNEQFF. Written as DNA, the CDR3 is TGTGCCAGCAGCGCTCTAGCGGGGGGCTACAATGAGCAGTTCTTC.

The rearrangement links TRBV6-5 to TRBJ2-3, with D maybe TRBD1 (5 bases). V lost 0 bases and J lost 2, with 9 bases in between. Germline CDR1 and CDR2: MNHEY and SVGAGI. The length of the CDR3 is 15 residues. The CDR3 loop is CASSYSRQPTDTQYF. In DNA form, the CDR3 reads TGTGCCAGCAGTTACTCGAGACAGCCCACAGATACGCAGTATTTT.

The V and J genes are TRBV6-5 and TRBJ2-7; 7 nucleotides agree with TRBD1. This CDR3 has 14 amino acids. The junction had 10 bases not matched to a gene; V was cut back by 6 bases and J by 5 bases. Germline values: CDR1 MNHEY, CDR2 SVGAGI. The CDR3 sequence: CASRPLQGNHEQYF. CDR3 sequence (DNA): TGTGCCAGCAGACCGCTACAGGGGAACCACGAGCAGTACTTC.

CDR3 coding DNA: TGTGCCAGCAGGGGGGGAGCAGCTGCTGGAAACACCATATATTTT. Protein: CASRGGAAAGNTIYF. This sequence joins TRBV28 and TRBJ1-3; the D gene is possibly TRBD1 (5 bases). Germline V CDR1 and CDR2: MDHEN, SYDVKM. The ends were cut back, 6 bases at V and 2 bases at J, with 14 bases in the middle. The CDR3 has 15 residues.

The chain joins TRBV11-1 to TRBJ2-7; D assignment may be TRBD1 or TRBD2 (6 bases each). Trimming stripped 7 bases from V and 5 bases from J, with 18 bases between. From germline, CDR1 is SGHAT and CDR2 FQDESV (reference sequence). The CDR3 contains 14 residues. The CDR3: CASTRGLFGDEQYF. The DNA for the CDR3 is TGTGCCAGCACCAGGGGACTTTTTGGGGACGAGCAGTACTTC. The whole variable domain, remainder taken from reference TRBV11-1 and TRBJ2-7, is EAEVAQSPRYKITEKSQAVAFWCDPISGHATLYWYRQILGQGPELLVQFQDESVVDDSQLPKDRFSAERLKGVDSTLKIQPAELGDSAMYLCASTRGLFGDEQYFGPGTRLTVT.

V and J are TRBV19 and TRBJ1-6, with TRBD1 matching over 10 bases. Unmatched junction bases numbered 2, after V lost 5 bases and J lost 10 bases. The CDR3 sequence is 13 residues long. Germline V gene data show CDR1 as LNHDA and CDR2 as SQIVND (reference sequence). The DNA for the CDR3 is TGTGCCAGTAGTGGGACAGGGGTCTCACCCCTCCACTTT. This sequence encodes CASSGTGVSPLHF. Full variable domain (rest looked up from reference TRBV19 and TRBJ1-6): DGGITQSPKYLFRKEGQNVTLSCEQNLNHDAMYWYRQDPGQGLRLIYYSQIVNDFQKGDIAEGYSVSREKKESFPLTVTSAQKNPTAFYLCASSGTGVSPLHFGNGTRLTVT.

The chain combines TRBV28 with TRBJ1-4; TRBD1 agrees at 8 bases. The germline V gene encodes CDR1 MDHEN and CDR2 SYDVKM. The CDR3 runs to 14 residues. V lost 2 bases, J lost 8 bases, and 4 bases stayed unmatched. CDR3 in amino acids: CASSLQGAHEKLFF. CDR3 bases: TGTGCCAGCAGTTTACAGGGGGCGCACGAAAAACTGTTTTTT.